A selection of T cell receptor beta chains follows, all from one sample in a study of T cells in Graves' hyperthyroidism and ophthalmopathy. TCRdb processed the multiplex PCR reads anew with MiXCR; each CDR3 protein has one entry. Of hundreds of thousands of distinct CDR3 sequences in the sample, approximately 16% were seen once. The sample comprised blood. The receptors originated from a woman aged 40-49 years with Graves' ophthalmopathy. The CDR3 runs from the conserved cysteine through the conserved F or W. D genes are given only for firm matches. Clone size is stated in some rows and not others, as once, few, many or a class when expanded.

TRBV7-9	15	TRBD1	many	TRBJ2-7	TGTGCCAGCAGCCCCGGGACAGGGGGACTCTACGAGCAGTACTTC	CASSPGTGGLYEQYF
TRBV3-1	14	.	.	TRBJ2-3	TGTGCCAGCAGCCAATCGGGAGCCACAGATACGCAGTATTTT	CASSQSGATDTQYF
TRBV4-2	15	.	.	TRBJ2-7	TGTGCCAGCAGCCAGGAGAATAGCGCAACCTACGAGCAGTACTTC	CASSQENSATYEQYF
TRBV12-3/TRBV12-4	13	.	.	TRBJ2-1	TGTGCCAGCAGTCGCCCGGGGGACCATGAGCAGTTCTTC	CASSRPGDHEQFF
TRBV18	13	.	many	TRBJ1-1	TGTGCCAGCTCACCAATGCAGGGACCTGAAGCTTTCTTT	CASSPMQGPEAFF
TRBV30	11	.	many	TRBJ2-3	TGTGCCTGGAGAAGCACAGATACGCAGTATTTT	CAWRSTDTQYF
TRBV2	20	TRBD2	many	TRBJ2-1	TGTGCCAGCAGTGAGTCCTCCCTGACTAGCGGCCCAAAAAGGCGTCATGAGCAGTTCTTC	CASSESSLTSGPKRRHEQFF
TRBV6-1	11	.	.	TRBJ1-2	TGTGCCAGCAGTTTGGAATATGGCTACACCTTC	CASSLEYGYTF
TRBV4-2	15	TRBD1	few	TRBJ2-5	TGTGCCAGCAGCCAAGGAGGGGGCTACGGAGAGACCCAGTACTTC	CASSQGGGYGETQYF
TRBV30	12	TRBD1	.	TRBJ2-1	TGTGCCTGCACGACAGGGAGCTACGAGCAGTTCTTC	CACTTGSYEQFF
TRBV18	12	.	many	TRBJ1-1	TGTGCCAGCTCACAAACCGGCAGTGAAGCTTTCTTT	CASSQTGSEAFF
TRBV2	17	TRBD2	.	TRBJ2-1	TGTGCCAGCAGTTTAAGTTGGCGGGGGGGCTCCTACAATGAGCAGTTCTTC	CASSLSWRGGSYNEQFF
TRBV5-1	18	.	once	TRBJ2-1	TGCGCCAGCAGCTTGGTAGGACACAACCAGGGGCCGTACAATGAGCAGTTCTTC	CASSLVGHNQGPYNEQFF
TRBV7-9	15	.	many	TRBJ1-2	TGTGCCAGCAGCTTAAATAGCGGGACAACCTATGGCTACACCTTC	CASSLNSGTTYGYTF
TRBV20-1	15	TRBD1	.	TRBJ1-1	TGCAGTGCTTTTACCGGGACAGGGCAAAAATCTGAAGCTTTCTTT	CSAFTGTGQKSEAFF
TRBV6-2/TRBV6-3	20	TRBD2	few	TRBJ2-1	TGTGCCAGCAGTTACTGGGGACTAGCGGGGGTCCTGAGCTCCTACAATGAGCAGTTCTTC	CASSYWGLAGVLSSYNEQFF
TRBV20-1	16	.	many	TRBJ1-5	TGCAGTGCTAGAGATAATGTAGGGGAGCACACGCAGCCCCAGCATTTT	CSARDNVGEHTQPQHF
TRBV3-1	15	TRBD1	few	TRBJ1-3	TGTGCCAGCAGCCAAAGGGGGCACTCTGGAAACACCATATATTTT	CASSQRGHSGNTIYF
TRBV18	14	.	few	TRBJ1-4	TGTGCCAGCTCACGGGGGGCGCTTGGTGAAAAACTGTTTTTT	CASSRGALGEKLFF
TRBV6-1	15	TRBD2	.	TRBJ2-1	TGTGCCAGCAGGGGCATCGGGGGGTCCTACAATGAGCAGTTCTTC	CASRGIGGSYNEQFF
TRBV5-1	14	.	many	TRBJ1-2	TGCGCCAGCAGCTTGGGGACAAGGACCTATGGCTACACCTTC	CASSLGTRTYGYTF
TRBV30	12	.	many	TRBJ1-2	TGTGCCTGCCGACAGGCGGGGTATGGCTACACCTTC	CACRQAGYGYTF
TRBV6-1	12	.	many	TRBJ1-1	TGTGCCAGCAGAGTTGGGAACACTGAAGCTTTCTTT	CASRVGNTEAFF
TRBV10-3	11	.	few	TRBJ1-1	TGTGCCATCAGTGAGTTCGGGGAAGCTTTCTTT	CAISEFGEAFF
TRBV11-2	17	.	many	TRBJ2-1	TGTGCCAGCAGCTTTAGGCCGGGGAGAAGCTCCTACAATGAGCAGTTCTTC	CASSFRPGRSSYNEQFF
TRBV6-2/TRBV6-3	16	.	.	TRBJ2-3	TGTGCCAGCACCCTGACCCCTGGGGGGGGGGCAGATCCGCAGTATTTT	CASTLTPGGGADPQYF
TRBV11-2	18	TRBD1	many	TRBJ1-4	TGTGCCAGCAGCTTAGATCGAACAGGGGGCATGGCTAATGAAAAACTGTTTTTT	CASSLDRTGGMANEKLFF
TRBV20-1	17	TRBD2	many	TRBJ2-5	TGCAGTGCTTCGGGACTAGCGGGGGGAGGAGAAGGAGAGACCCAGTACTTC	CSASGLAGGGEGETQYF
TRBV11-2	17	.	many	TRBJ2-7	TGTGCCAGCAGCTCCGCCCGACCCCCCGGGACCTCCTACGAGCAGTACTTC	CASSSARPPGTSYEQYF
TRBV20-1	14	.	.	TRBJ1-6	TGCAGTGCTAGTATTCCAGGGAATAATTCACCCCTCCACTTT	CSASIPGNNSPLHF
TRBV2	12	.	many	TRBJ2-6	TGTGCCAGCGAGCGGGGGGCCAACGTCCTGACTTTC	CASERGANVLTF
TRBV2	12	.	many	TRBJ1-2	TGTGCCAGCAGTGAAAGTCAGGGTCGGCTCACCTTC	CASSESQGRLTF
TRBV29-1	13	.	few	TRBJ2-7	TGCAGCGTTTATGCGGGGCTCTCCTACGAGCAGTACTTC	CSVYAGLSYEQYF
TRBV20-1	13	.	many	TRBJ2-7	TGCAGTGCACCGGACAGCCTCTCCTACGAGCAGTACTTC	CSAPDSLSYEQYF
TRBV20-1	15	TRBD2	many	TRBJ2-5	TGCAGTGCTGCGGGGGTGGCTCCGTACCAAGAGACCCAGTACTTC	CSAAGVAPYQETQYF
TRBV6-1	15	TRBD2	.	TRBJ2-7	TGTGCCAGCAGACTAAGCGGGGGAAGCTCCTACGAGCAGTACTTC	CASRLSGGSSYEQYF
TRBV7-2	14	.	.	TRBJ2-1	TGTGCCAGCAGACCAAATGAATACTACAATGAGCAGTTCTTC	CASRPNEYYNEQFF
TRBV3-1	14	.	many	TRBJ2-1	TGTGCCAGCAGCCAAGGTCAGGAAGGCAATGAGCAGTTCTTC	CASSQGQEGNEQFF
TRBV12-3/TRBV12-4	15	.	many	TRBJ2-5	TGTGCCAGCACCACCGGGACAATAAGCGCGGAGACCCAGTACTTC	CASTTGTISAETQYF
TRBV19	14	.	.	TRBJ2-3	TGTGCCAGTAGCTGGGACGGCCCCCCGGATACGCAGTATTTT	CASSWDGPPDTQYF
TRBV3-1	12	.	few	TRBJ1-6	TGTGCCAGCAGCCCGGGGGACTCACCCCTCCACTTT	CASSPGDSPLHF
TRBV28	15	TRBD1	many	TRBJ2-1	TGTGCCAGCAGTTTAGGGACAGTCGCTTCCAATGAGCAGTTCTTC	CASSLGTVASNEQFF
TRBV10-3	15	.	.	TRBJ2-3	TGTGCCATCAGTGAGTCGAGAGGGAACGCAGATACGCAGTATTTT	CAISESRGNADTQYF
TRBV5-1	16	.	.	TRBJ2-3	TGTGCCAGCAGCTTGGGCGGGACACAGTTCACAGATACGCAGTATTTT	CASSLGGTQFTDTQYF
TRBV10-2	14	TRBD1	few	TRBJ2-5	TGCGCCAGCAGTGAGCCGACAGGGCGGGCGACCCAGTACTTC	CASSEPTGRATQYF
TRBV9	11	.	.	TRBJ2-5	TGTGCCAGCCCGGGTTGGGAGACCCAGTACTTC	CASPGWETQYF
TRBV10-3	16	TRBD1	.	TRBJ1-3	TGTGCCATCAGTTGGGACAGTTCAAGCTCTGGAAACACCATATATTTT	CAISWDSSSSGNTIYF
TRBV27	16	TRBD2	many	TRBJ2-1	TGTGCCAGCAGTTCGGTTGCTAGCGGGCGAAGGAGCGAGCAGTTCTTC	CASSSVASGRRSEQFF
TRBV7-9	15	.	.	TRBJ1-3	TGTGCCAGCAGCCCGGTTGGGGTGTCTGGAAACACCATATATTTT	CASSPVGVSGNTIYF
TRBV28	14	TRBD1	many	TRBJ1-1	TGTGCCAGCGGGCCACAGGGGGCAGACACTGAAGCTTTCTTT	CASGPQGADTEAFF
TRBV19	14	.	few	TRBJ2-7	TGTGCCAGTAGTGTCCGTGTGTTAGGCTACGAGCAGTACTTC	CASSVRVLGYEQYF
TRBV28	16	.	few	TRBJ2-1	TGTGCCAGCAGCTCCCGTTCCAGGGGTAACTACAATGAGCAGTTCTTC	CASSSRSRGNYNEQFF
TRBV7-9	16	.	many	TRBJ1-1	TGTGCCAGCAGCTTAGCCCGGGGCGCAATGAACACTGAAGCTTTCTTT	CASSLARGAMNTEAFF